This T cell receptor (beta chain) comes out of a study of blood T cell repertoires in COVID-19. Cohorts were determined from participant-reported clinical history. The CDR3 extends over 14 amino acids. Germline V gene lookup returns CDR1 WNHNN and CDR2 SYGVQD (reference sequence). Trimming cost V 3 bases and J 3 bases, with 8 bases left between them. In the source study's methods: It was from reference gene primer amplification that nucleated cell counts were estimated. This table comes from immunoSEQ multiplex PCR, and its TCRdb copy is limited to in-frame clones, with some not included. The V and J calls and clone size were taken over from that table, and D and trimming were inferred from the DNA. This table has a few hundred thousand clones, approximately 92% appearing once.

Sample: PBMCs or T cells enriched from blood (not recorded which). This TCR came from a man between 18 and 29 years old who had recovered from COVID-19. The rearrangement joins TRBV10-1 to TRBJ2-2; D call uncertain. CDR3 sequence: CASSDDLDTGELFF. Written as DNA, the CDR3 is TGCGCCAGCAGTGACGACTTGGACACCGGGGAGCTGTTTTTT.